A single sample is the source of the 6 T cell receptor beta chains below, sequenced in a study of CD8 T cells in ankylosing spondylitis. General study points: The study identified a TCR beta motif of under ten highly homologous variants that appeared characteristic of ankylosing spondylitis blood.

MiXCR was run by TCRdb on the 5' RACE reads, yielding one entry per CDR3 protein. The data contain about 220,000 distinct CDR3 sequences, approximately 7.3% of them seen just once; the ten biggest clones take up approximately 15%. The antigens for these receptors are not known. Material for sequencing was blood, either unsorted or a sorted T cell fraction (not recorded which). These TCRs come from a male donor with ankylosing spondylitis.

There are many counts of this clonotype. V gene TRBV12-3 or TRBV12-4 combines with J gene TRBJ2-6; D gene uncertain. Trimming stripped 0 bases from V and 9 bases from J, with 9 bases between. The CDR3 spans 14 residues. The CDR3, as DNA: TGTGCCAGCAGTTTAGCAGGTGGTCTCAACGTCCTGACTTTC. Protein product: CASSLAGGLNVLTF.

The chain recombines TRBV9 with TRBJ2-5; D may correspond to TRBD1 or TRBD2 (6 bases each). CDR3 length equals 15 residues. Germline V gene data show CDR1 as SGDLS and CDR2 as YYNGEE. V dropped 2 bases and J dropped 7 bases, with 18 bases sitting between them. The CDR3 reads CASSVVGGKRATQYF. The CDR3 coding sequence is TGTGCCAGCAGCGTGGTAGGGGGTAAGCGGGCGACCCAGTACTTC.

The sample holds a few counts of this clonotype. The chain links TRBV30 to TRBJ2-7; a weak D match, TRBD1 (6 bases). The V gene's germline CDR1 is GTSNPN and CDR2 SVGIG (reference sequence). CDR3 length: 11 amino acids. CDR3 coding DNA: TGTGCGGGCAGGGACACATACGAGCAGTACTTC. Translated, it gives CAGRDTYEQYF.

V and J are TRBV27 and TRBJ2-7; TRBD2 is a possible D gene (6 bases). Germline V gene sequence: CDR1 MNHEY, CDR2 SMNVEV (reference sequence). V lost 6 bases, J lost 2 bases, and 20 bases lay in between. This CDR3 comprises 16 residues. CDR3 in DNA: TGTGCCAGCAGCCAAAAGGGACTTTATCGAACCTACGAGCAGTACTTC. This sequence encodes CASSQKGLYRTYEQYF.

The V and J genes are TRBV15 and TRBJ2-5; TRBD1 matches at 7 bases. Per the germline V gene, CDR1 is LNHNV and CDR2 is YYDKDF (reference sequence). Unmatched junction bases numbered 7, after V lost 5 bases and J lost 1 base. The CDR3 is 15 amino acids. CDR3 coding DNA: TGTGCCACCAGCGGGGGCGACAGGGCCCAAGAGACCCAGTACTTC. It specifies CATSGGDRAQETQYF.

The chain is built from TRBV12-3 or TRBV12-4 and TRBJ1-1; D call uncertain. The CDR3 has 14 residues. V lost 11 bases, J lost 0 bases, and 16 bases lay in between. The CDR3 bases are TGTGCCTGCCAGCAAGGCAGATTGAACACTGAAGCTTTCTTT. Its translation: CACQQGRLNTEAFF.